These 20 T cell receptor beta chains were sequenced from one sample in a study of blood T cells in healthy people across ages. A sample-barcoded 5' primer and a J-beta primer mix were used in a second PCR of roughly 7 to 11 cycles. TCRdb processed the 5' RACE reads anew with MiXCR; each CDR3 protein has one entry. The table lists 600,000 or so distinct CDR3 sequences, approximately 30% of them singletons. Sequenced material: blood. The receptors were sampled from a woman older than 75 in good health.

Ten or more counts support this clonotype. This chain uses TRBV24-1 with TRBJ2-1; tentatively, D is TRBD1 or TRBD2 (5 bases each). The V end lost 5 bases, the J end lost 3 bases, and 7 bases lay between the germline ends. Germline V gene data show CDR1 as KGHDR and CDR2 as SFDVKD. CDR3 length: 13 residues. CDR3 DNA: TGTGCCACCAGTGGGGGGTACTACAATGAGCAGTTCTTC. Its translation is CATSGGYYNEQFF.

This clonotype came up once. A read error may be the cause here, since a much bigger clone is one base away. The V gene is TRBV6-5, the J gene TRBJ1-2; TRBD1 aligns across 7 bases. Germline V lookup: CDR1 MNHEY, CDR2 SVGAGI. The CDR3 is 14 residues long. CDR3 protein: CASSYRDRVDGNTF. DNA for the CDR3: TGTGCCAGCAGTTACCGAGACAGGGTGGATGGCAACACCTTC.

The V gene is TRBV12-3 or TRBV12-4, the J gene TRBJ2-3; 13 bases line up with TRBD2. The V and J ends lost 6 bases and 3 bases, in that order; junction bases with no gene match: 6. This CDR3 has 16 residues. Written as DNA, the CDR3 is TGTGCCAGCAGCCCATGGACTAGCGGGGGAACAGATACGCAGTATTTT. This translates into CASSPWTSGGTDTQYF.

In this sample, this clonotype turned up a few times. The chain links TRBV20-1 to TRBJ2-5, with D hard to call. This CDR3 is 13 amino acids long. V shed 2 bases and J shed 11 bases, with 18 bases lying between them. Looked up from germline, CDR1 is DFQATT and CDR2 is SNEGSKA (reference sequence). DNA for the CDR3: TGCAGTGCTAGATTTGCCGTATACAATGAGCAGTACTTC. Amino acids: CSARFAVYNEQYF.

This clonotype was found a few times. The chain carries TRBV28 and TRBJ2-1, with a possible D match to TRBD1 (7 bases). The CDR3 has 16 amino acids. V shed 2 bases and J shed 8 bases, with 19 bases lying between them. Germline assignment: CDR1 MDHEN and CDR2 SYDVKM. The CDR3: CASSLQRQGGGDEQFF. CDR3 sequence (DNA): TGTGCCAGCAGTTTACAGCGTCAGGGGGGTGGGGATGAGCAGTTCTTC.

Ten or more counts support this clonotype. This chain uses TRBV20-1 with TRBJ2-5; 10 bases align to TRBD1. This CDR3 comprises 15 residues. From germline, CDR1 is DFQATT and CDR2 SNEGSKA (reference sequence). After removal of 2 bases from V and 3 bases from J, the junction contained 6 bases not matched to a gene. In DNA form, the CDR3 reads TGCAGTGCTAGACTCGGGACAGGGGTTAAAGAGACCCAGTACTTC. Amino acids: CSARLGTGVKETQYF.

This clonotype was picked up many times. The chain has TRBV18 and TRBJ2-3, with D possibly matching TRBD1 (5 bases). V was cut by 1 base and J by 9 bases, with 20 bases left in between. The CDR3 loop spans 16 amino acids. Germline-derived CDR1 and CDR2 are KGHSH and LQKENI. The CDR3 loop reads CASSPLVGLPSETQYF. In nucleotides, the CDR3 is TGTGCCAGCTCACCACTGGTGGGGCTCCCCTCTGAGACGCAGTATTTT.

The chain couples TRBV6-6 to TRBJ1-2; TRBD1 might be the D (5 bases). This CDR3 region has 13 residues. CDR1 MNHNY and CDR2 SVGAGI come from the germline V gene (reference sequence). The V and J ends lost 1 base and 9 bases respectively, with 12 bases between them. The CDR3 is CASSYWQGGSYTF. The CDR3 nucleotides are TGTGCCAGCAGTTACTGGCAGGGAGGGAGCTACACCTTC.

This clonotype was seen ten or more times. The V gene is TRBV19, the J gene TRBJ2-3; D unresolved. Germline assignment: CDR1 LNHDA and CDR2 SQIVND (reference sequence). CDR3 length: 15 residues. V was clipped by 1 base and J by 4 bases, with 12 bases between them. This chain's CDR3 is CASSIVLQGPDTQYF. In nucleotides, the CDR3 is TGTGCCAGTAGTATAGTTCTGCAAGGCCCAGATACGCAGTATTTT. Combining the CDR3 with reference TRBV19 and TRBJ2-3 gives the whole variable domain DGGITQSPKYLFRKEGQNVTLSCEQNLNHDAMYWYRQDPGQGLRLIYYSQIVNDFQKGDIAEGYSVSREKKESFPLTVTSAQKNPTAFYLCASSIVLQGPDTQYFGPGTRLTVL.

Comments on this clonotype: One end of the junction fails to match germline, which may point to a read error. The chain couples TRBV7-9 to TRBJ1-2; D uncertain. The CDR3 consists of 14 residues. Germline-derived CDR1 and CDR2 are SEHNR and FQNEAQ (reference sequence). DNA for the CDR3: TGTGCCTGCAGCTTAGTTGGAGGGAACTATGGCTACACCTTC. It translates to CACSLVGGNYGYTF.

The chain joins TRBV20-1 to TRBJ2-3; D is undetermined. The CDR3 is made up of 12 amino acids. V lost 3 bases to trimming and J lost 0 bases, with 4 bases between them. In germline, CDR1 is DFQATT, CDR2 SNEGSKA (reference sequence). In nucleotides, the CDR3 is TGCAGTGCTAGGCGAAGCACAGATACGCAGTATTTT. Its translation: CSARRSTDTQYF.

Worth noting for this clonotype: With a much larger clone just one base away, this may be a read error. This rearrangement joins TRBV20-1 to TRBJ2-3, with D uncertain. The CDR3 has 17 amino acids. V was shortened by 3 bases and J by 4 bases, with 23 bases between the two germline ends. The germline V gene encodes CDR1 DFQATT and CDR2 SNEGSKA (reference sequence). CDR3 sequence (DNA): TGCAGTGCTAGCCCACCGGCCCCTGCTTCAGCGTCAGATACGCAGTATTTT. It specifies CSASPPAPASASDTQYF.

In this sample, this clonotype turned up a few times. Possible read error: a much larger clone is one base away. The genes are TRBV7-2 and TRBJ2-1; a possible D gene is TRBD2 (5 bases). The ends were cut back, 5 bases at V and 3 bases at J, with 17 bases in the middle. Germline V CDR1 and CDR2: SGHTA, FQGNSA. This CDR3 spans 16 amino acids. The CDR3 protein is CASSPIGEGDYNEQFF. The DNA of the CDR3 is TGTGCCAGCAGCCCCATTGGCGAGGGAGACTACAATGAGCAGTTCTTC.

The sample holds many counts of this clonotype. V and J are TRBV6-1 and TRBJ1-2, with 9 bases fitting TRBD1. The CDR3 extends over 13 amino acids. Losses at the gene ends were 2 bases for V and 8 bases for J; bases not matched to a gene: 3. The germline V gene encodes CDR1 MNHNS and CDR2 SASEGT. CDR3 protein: CASSERQGGGYTF. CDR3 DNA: TGTGCCAGCAGTGAAAGACAGGGGGGCGGCTACACCTTC.

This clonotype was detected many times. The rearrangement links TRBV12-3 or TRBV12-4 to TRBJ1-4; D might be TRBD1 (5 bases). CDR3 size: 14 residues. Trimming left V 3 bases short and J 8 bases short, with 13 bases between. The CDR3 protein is CASSFRAGNEKLFF. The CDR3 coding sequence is TGTGCCAGCAGTTTCAGGGCAGGCAACGAAAAACTGTTTTTT.

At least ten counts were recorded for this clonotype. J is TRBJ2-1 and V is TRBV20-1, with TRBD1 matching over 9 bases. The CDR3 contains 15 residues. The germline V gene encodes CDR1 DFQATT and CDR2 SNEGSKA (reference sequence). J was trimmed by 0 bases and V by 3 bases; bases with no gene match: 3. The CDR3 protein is CSASSTGGSYNEQFF. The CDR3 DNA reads TGCAGTGCTAGCTCGACAGGGGGCTCCTACAATGAGCAGTTCTTC.

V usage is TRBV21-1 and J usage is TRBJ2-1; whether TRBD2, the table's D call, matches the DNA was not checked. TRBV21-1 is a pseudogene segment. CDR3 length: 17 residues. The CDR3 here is CASSTRDWRGVENEQFF. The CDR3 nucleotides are TGTGCCAGCAGCACCAGGGACTGGCGGGGGGTTGAGAATGAGCAGTTCTTC.

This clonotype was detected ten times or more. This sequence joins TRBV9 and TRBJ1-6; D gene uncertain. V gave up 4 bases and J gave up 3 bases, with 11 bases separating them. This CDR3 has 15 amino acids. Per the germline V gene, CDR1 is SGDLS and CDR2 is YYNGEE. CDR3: CASSPRPDYNSPLHF. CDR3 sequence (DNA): TGTGCCAGCAGCCCAAGACCAGACTATAATTCACCCCTCCACTTT.

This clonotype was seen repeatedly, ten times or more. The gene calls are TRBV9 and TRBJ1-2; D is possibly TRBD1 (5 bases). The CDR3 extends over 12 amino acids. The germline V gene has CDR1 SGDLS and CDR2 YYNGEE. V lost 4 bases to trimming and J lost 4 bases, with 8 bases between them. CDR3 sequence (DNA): TGTGCCAGCAGCTATGACAGCTATGGCTACACCTTC. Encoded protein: CASSYDSYGYTF.

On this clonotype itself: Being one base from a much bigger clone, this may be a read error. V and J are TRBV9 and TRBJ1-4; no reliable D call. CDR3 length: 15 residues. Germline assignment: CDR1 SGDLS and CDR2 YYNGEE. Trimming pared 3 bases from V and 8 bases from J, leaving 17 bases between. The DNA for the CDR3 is TGTGCCAGCAGCGCCAGGACCAATAACGACGAAAAACTGTTTTTT. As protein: CASSARTNNDEKLFF.